Here is one T cell receptor beta chain with its context. Antigen: not known. The data are from a study of T cell repertoires in cytomegalovirus infection. The germline CDR1 and CDR2 sequences are MDHEN and SYDVKM. Trimming shortened V by 4 bases and J by 1 base, and 13 bases separated the two germline ends. The CDR3 has 16 amino acids. Each CDR3 protein is one row after TCRdb ran MiXCR on the reads. The data show fewer than 350,000 distinct CDR3 sequences, almost 30% seen once. The TCR comes from a human donor in good health (CMV status not recorded). Some clones in this sample may be carry-over from other donors' samples. Here the sequenced sample was cultured PBMCs, taken from culture after CMV antigen stimulation. The rearrangement joins TRBV28 to TRBJ2-2; tentatively, D is TRBD1 or TRBD2 (5 bases each). The DNA for the CDR3 is TGTGCCAGCAGTTATCGATCAGGGAGGAACACCGGGGAGCTGTTTTTT. It is translated as CASSYRSGRNTGELFF. The full variable domain, in which reference TRBV28 and TRBJ2-2 provide the parts outside the CDR3, is DVKVTQSSRYLVKRTGEKVFLECVQDMDHENMFWYRQDPGLGLRLIYFSYDVKMKEKGDIPEGYSVSREKKERFSLILESASTNQTSMYLCASSYRSGRNTGELFFGEGSRLTVL.